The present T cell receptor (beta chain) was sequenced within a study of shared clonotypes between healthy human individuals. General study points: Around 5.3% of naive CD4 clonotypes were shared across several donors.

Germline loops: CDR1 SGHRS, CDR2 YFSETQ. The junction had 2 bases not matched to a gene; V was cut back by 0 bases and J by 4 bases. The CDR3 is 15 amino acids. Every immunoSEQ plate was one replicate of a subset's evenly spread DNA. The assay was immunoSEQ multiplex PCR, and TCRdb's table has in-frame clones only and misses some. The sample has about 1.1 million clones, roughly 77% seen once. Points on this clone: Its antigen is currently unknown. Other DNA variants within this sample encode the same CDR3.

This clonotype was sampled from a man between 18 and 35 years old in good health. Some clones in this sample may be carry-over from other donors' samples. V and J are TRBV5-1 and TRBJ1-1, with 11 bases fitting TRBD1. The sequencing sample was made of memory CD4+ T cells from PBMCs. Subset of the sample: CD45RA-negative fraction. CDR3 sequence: CASSLEGTGGTEAFF. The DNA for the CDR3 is TGCGCCAGCAGCTTGGAAGGGACAGGGGGCACTGAAGCTTTCTTT.